The clone carrying this TCR beta chain has a handful of counts. Trimming cost V 2 bases and J 4 bases, with 8 bases left between them. This CDR3 spans 14 amino acids. Looked up from germline, CDR1 is SEHNR and CDR2 is FQNEAQ (reference sequence). The data stem from a study of T-cell reconstitution after alpha-beta-depleted transplantation in children. The TCRbeta library was prepared with unique molecular identifiers. One entry per CDR3 protein, called by TCRdb with MiXCR from the PCR reads. The sample has hundreds of thousands of distinct CDR3 sequences; roughly 15% are singletons. The sequence derives from a human donor who donated a stem cell graft to a child with acute myeloid leukemia. The V and J genes are TRBV7-9 and TRBJ2-2; TRBD2 is a possible D gene (5 bases). This sample comprised PBMCs from the stem cell graft donor, obtained from the stem cell graft. In DNA form, the CDR3 reads TGTGCCAGCAGCTTATTGCGGGTCACCGGGGAGCTGTTTTTT. It encodes CASSLLRVTGELFF.